The next 20 T cell receptor beta chains were all read from a single sample in a study of T cell repertoires in cytomegalovirus infection. These receptors' antigens are unknown. A single record per CDR3 protein comes from TCRdb applying MiXCR to the reads. The sample lists about 500,000 distinct CDR3 sequences; around 35% were seen once. The source material was cultured PBMCs, sampled from culture after CMV antigen stimulation. These receptors were taken from a human donor in good health (CMV status not recorded). Some clones in this sample may be carry-over from other donors' samples.

The CDR3, as DNA: TGCAGCGCCCGCGAGTCTACACAGGGGGATGTAAACACCATATATTTT. Protein product: CSARESTQGDVNTIYF. This chain links TRBV29-1 with TRBJ1-3, with TRBD1 matching 8 bases. The germline CDR1 and CDR2 sequences are SQVTM and ANQGSEA. This CDR3 comprises 16 residues. V lost 7 bases to trimming and J lost 6 bases; unmatched junction nucleotides: 17. The full variable domain, completed using reference TRBV29-1 and TRBJ1-3, is SAVISQKPSRDICQRGTSLTIQCQVDSQVTMMFWYRQQPGQSLTLIATANQGSEATYESGFVIDKFPISRPNLTFSTLTVSNMSPEDSSIYLCSARESTQGDVNTIYFGEGSWLTVV.

This clonotype has a handful of counts. The chain has TRBV24-1 and TRBJ1-2; D not resolved. Germline values: CDR1 KGHDR, CDR2 SFDVKD. V shed 3 bases and J shed 0 bases, with 10 bases lying between them. There are 15 residues in the CDR3. The CDR3 DNA reads TGTGCCACCAGTGATCCGAATACAGCTAACTATGGCTACACCTTC. It specifies CATSDPNTANYGYTF.

The table lists this clonotype with a few counts. J is TRBJ1-1 and V is TRBV11-2; D is unresolved. This CDR3 is 14 amino acids long. Per germline, CDR1 SGHAT and CDR2 FQNNGV. V was trimmed by 1 base and J by 11 bases, leaving 17 bases between them. CDR3 protein: CASSLAIKPSFAFF. In nucleotides, the CDR3 is TGTGCCAGCAGCTTAGCTATCAAACCGTCTTTCGCTTTCTTT.

The rearrangement links TRBV28 to TRBJ1-5; the match to TRBD1 covers 10 bases. The germline CDR1 and CDR2 sequences are MDHEN and SYDVKM. The ends lost 6 bases at V and 1 base at J; junction bases unmatched: 9. The CDR3 is 17 amino acids. CDR3 residues: CASSHDRGLGSNQPQHF. The CDR3, as DNA: TGTGCCAGCAGCCACGACAGGGGGCTTGGGAGCAATCAGCCCCAGCATTTT.

The chain has TRBV7-2 and TRBJ2-7, with 10 positions matching TRBD1. The CDR3 is 15 amino acids. V was clipped by 5 bases and J by 4 bases; unmatched bases: 8. The germline CDR1 and CDR2 sequences are SGHTA and FQGNSA. This CDR3 is CASSETGGRDYEQYV. The CDR3 nucleotides read TGTGCCAGCAGCGAGACAGGGGGCCGGGATTACGAGCAGTACGTC.

V gene TRBV19 combines with J gene TRBJ2-7, with a tentative D call TRBD1 (6 bases). CDR3 size: 15 residues. V was clipped by 3 bases and J by 0 bases, with 12 bases between them. Germline CDR1 is LNHDA and CDR2 is SQIVND (reference sequence). CDR3 protein: CASSIVQGSSYEQYF. CDR3 in DNA: TGTGCCAGTAGTATTGTTCAGGGGAGCTCCTACGAGCAGTACTTC.

The rearrangement uses TRBV7-2 and TRBJ2-2, with 11 bases aligning to TRBD2. J lost 3 bases, V lost 4 bases, and 4 bases had no gene match. CDR1 and CDR2 from the germline V gene are SGHTA and FQGNSA. The CDR3 runs 16 residues. The CDR3 loop reads CASSYLAGGDTGELFF. CDR3 DNA: TGTGCCAGCAGCTACTTAGCGGGAGGGGACACCGGGGAGCTGTTTTTT. The full variable domain, in which reference TRBV7-2 and TRBJ2-2 provide the parts outside the CDR3, is GAGVSQSPSNKVTEKGKDVELRCDPISGHTALYWYRQSLGQGLEFLIYFQGNSAPDKSGLPSDRFSAERTGGSVSTLTIQRTQQEDSAVYLCASSYLAGGDTGELFFGEGSRLTVL.

J is TRBJ2-5 and V is TRBV6-2 or TRBV6-3; 7 nucleotides line up with TRBD1. CDR1 is MNHEY and CDR2 is SVGEGT in the germline V gene. Trimming took 6 bases from V and 2 from J; bases not matched to a gene: 6. The CDR3 sequence is 14 residues long. CDR3 protein: CASRDGTVQETQYF. The CDR3 DNA sequence: TGTGCCAGCAGGGACGGGACAGTTCAAGAGACCCAGTACTTC.

This chain uses TRBV19 with TRBJ1-5, with 7 bases that match TRBD1. The CDR3 extends over 14 amino acids. Germline CDR1 and CDR2: LNHDA and SQIVND (reference sequence). J gave up 7 bases and V 9 bases, and 12 bases lay outside the gene matches. The CDR3 coding sequence is TGTGCCAGCCAGCTGACAGGGAGGAACCAGCCCCAGCATTTT. Translated, it gives CASQLTGRNQPQHF.

This sequence joins TRBV7-8 and TRBJ2-1; D ambiguous. V was pared by 1 base and J by 2 bases, with 9 bases between. This CDR3 contains 15 residues. In germline, CDR1 is SGHVS, CDR2 FQNEAQ. CDR3 loop: CASSLVVGPYNEQFF. The CDR3 nucleotides read TGTGCCAGCAGCTTAGTAGTCGGACCCTACAATGAGCAGTTCTTC.

This clonotype was recorded once. The CDR3 DNA is TGTGCCAGCAGCTTTAGAGGTTCCCACTACTACGAGCAGTACGTC. Translation gives CASSFRGSHYYEQYV. This chain links TRBV5-6 with TRBJ2-7; D is undetermined. The CDR3 sequence is 15 residues long. The germline V and J ends were trimmed by 2 bases and 3 bases, with 15 bases remaining between them. CDR1 is SGHDT and CDR2 is YYEEEE in the germline V gene.

This clonotype was seen ten or more times. The chain links TRBV7-2 to TRBJ2-7; TRBD1 is a possible D gene (6 bases). V lost 6 bases, J lost 4 bases, and 10 bases lay in between. This CDR3 has 12 amino acids. Germline CDR1 reads SGHTA; CDR2 reads FQGNSA. DNA for the CDR3: TGTGCCAGCAGTCTGACAGGATACGAGCAGTACGTC. Translation gives CASSLTGYEQYV.

The chain is built from TRBV29-1 and TRBJ2-1; 7 bases fit TRBD2. Germline loops: CDR1 SQVTM, CDR2 ANQGSEA. CDR3 length equals 14 residues. The J segment lost 9 bases and the V segment lost 6 bases, leaving 14 bases of the junction unmatched. The CDR3 DNA reads as TGCAGCGTCCTCCGGGACTACGTGCAATCTGAGCAGTTCTTC. This codes for CSVLRDYVQSEQFF.

This chain links TRBV7-2 with TRBJ2-7, with 10 bases fitting TRBD1. CDR3 length equals 14 residues. Germline lookup yields CDR1 SGHTA and CDR2 FQGNSA. With V trimmed by 6 bases and J by 3 bases, 5 bases remained unmatched. The CDR3 loop reads CASRTGQGIYEQYF. Here the CDR3 DNA reads TGTGCCAGCAGAACGGGACAGGGGATCTACGAGCAGTACTTC.

The chain couples TRBV28 to TRBJ2-7; 10 nucleotides agree with TRBD1. This CDR3 region has 14 residues. Germline V lookup: CDR1 MDHEN, CDR2 SYDVKM. V was pared by 10 bases and J by 2 bases, with 8 bases of the junction left unmatched. The CDR3 sequence is CAIETGQGAYEQYF. Written as DNA, the CDR3 is TGTGCCATTGAAACTGGACAGGGGGCCTACGAGCAGTACTTC.

This clonotype was seen more than once but under ten times. The rearrangement uses TRBV27 and TRBJ1-5, with D hard to call. The germline V and J ends were trimmed by 3 bases and 2 bases, with 8 bases remaining between them. CDR1 and CDR2 (germline): MNHEY, SMNVEV (reference sequence). The CDR3 runs 14 residues. The CDR3 here is CASSFFAGNQPQHF. CDR3 nucleotides: TGTGCCAGCAGTTTTTTTGCTGGCAATCAGCCCCAGCATTTT.

V and J are TRBV9 and TRBJ2-1, with TRBD2 matching over 9 bases. The junction had 6 bases not matched to a gene; V was cut back by 0 bases and J by 8 bases. Germline assignment: CDR1 SGDLS and CDR2 YYNGEE. CDR3 length: 15 residues. This CDR3 is CASSVVISGGDEQFF. The CDR3 region has the DNA TGTGCCAGCAGCGTAGTGATTAGCGGGGGAGATGAGCAGTTCTTC.

This clonotype occurred many times. The V gene is TRBV7-2, the J gene TRBJ2-1; possibly TRBD2 for D (5 bases). This CDR3 is 16 amino acids long. V gave up 2 bases and J gave up 6 bases, with 17 bases separating them. Germline V gives CDR1 SGHTA, CDR2 FQGNSA. The CDR3 coding sequence is TGTGCCAGCAGCTTAAATCTGGGAGAAGGGCCCAATGAGCAGTTCTTC. Its translation is CASSLNLGEGPNEQFF.

The chain is built from TRBV30 and TRBJ1-3; D unclear. Germline values: CDR1 GTSNPN, CDR2 SVGIG (reference sequence). This CDR3 is 14 amino acids long. V gave up 0 bases and J gave up 1 base, with 7 bases separating them. CDR3 sequence: CAWSVLRSGNTIYF. CDR3 coding DNA: TGTGCCTGGAGTGTACTCCGATCTGGAAACACCATATATTTT.

This clonotype appeared many times. J is TRBJ2-2 and V is TRBV29-1, with 12 bases fitting TRBD2. CDR3 length: 17 amino acids. V was pared by 4 bases and J by 7 bases, with 13 bases of the junction left unmatched. From germline, CDR1 is SQVTM and CDR2 ANQGSEA. The CDR3 spells CSVGERRLAGEGGELFF. For the CDR3, the DNA is TGCAGCGTTGGAGAGAGGAGACTAGCGGGAGAGGGCGGGGAGCTGTTTTTT.